Sequencing of this TCR beta chain was carried out in a study of blood T cell repertoires in COVID-19. Method: immunoSEQ multiplex PCR; TCRdb's copy keeps in-frame clones and lacks some. The table shows about 230,000 clones, with approximately 88% occurring only once. Germline CDR1 KGHSH, CDR2 LQKENI. The CDR3 loop spans 15 amino acids. Losses at the gene ends were 3 bases for V and 0 bases for J; bases not matched to a gene: 4. The TCR comes from a woman between 40 and 55 years old with acute COVID-19. The specimen was PBMCs or T cells enriched from blood (not recorded which). The rearrangement uses TRBV18 and TRBJ1-1; 7 nucleotides agree with TRBD1. The CDR3 DNA reads TGTGCCAGCTCACCTACCACAGGGGTGAACACTGAAGCTTTCTTT. Encoded protein: CASSPTTGVNTEAFF.